Listed here are 30 T cell receptor beta chains from one sample, sequenced in a study of blood T cell repertoires in COVID-19. Sequencing used immunoSEQ multiplex PCR; TCRdb keeps in-frame clones, though not all of them. The sample lists roughly 230,000 clones, about 88% occurring once. The sequenced material came from PBMCs or T cells enriched from blood (not recorded which). The receptors here all came from a woman aged 45-65 years who had been exposed to COVID-19.

This chain connects TRBV9 to TRBJ2-5; TRBD2 matches at 9 bases. This CDR3 region has 16 residues. V dropped 5 bases and J dropped 1; count of bases not matched to a gene: 9. CDR1 and CDR2 (germline): SGDLS, YYNGEE. The CDR3 spells CASSETLAGGQETQYF. In DNA, the CDR3 is TGTGCCAGCAGTGAGACACTAGCGGGCGGCCAAGAGACCCAGTACTTC.

In its sample, this clone was seen a few times. This sequence joins TRBV7-3 and TRBJ2-1, with 7 bases matching TRBD2. From germline, CDR1 is SGHTA and CDR2 FQGTGA. Trimming at V came to 5 bases and at J to 5 bases, leaving 9 bases not matched to a gene. The CDR3 has 15 amino acids. For the CDR3, the DNA is TGTGCCAGCAGCCCATGGGGGGGGTCCCACAATGAGCAGTTCTTC. This encodes CASSPWGGSHNEQFF.

The chain links TRBV19 to TRBJ1-3; a possible D gene is TRBD1 (6 bases). Per germline, CDR1 LNHDA and CDR2 SQIVND (reference sequence). This CDR3 contains 15 residues. Trimming removed 8 bases from V and 7 bases from J, with 21 bases in between. The CDR3: CASASQGLSKNTIYF. For the CDR3, the DNA is TGTGCCAGTGCCTCCCAGGGGCTGTCGAAGAACACCATATATTTT.

For this clone: In the same sample, other DNA sequences code for this CDR3. The chain uses TRBV5-5 and TRBJ2-7; TRBD2 might be the D (5 bases). Germline loops: CDR1 SGHKS, CDR2 YYEKEE (reference sequence). Trimming removed 0 bases from V and 0 bases from J, with 7 bases in between. The CDR3 is 14 amino acids. CDR3 region: CASSLAAGSYEQYF. The DNA for the CDR3 is TGTGCCAGCAGCTTGGCTGCGGGCTCCTACGAGCAGTACTTC.

J is TRBJ1-3 and V is TRBV11-2; 11 positions agree with TRBD1. Germline CDR1 is SGHAT and CDR2 is FQNNGV. The ends lost 0 bases at V and 1 base at J; junction bases unmatched: 2. CDR3 size: 17 residues. CDR3 bases: TGTGCCAGCAGCTTAGAGTGGGACAGGGGGTCTGGAAACACCATATATTTT. This gives the protein CASSLEWDRGSGNTIYF.

The chain is built from TRBV2 and TRBJ2-1, with D tentatively TRBD2 (6 bases). V lost 3 bases and J lost 6, with 12 bases in between. Germline lookup yields CDR1 SNHLY and CDR2 FYNNEI. This CDR3 spans 14 amino acids. CDR3 protein: CASSEDGRRNEQFF. The CDR3 DNA sequence: TGTGCCAGCAGTGAGGACGGGAGACGCAATGAGCAGTTCTTC. Filled out from reference TRBV2 and TRBJ2-1, the complete variable domain reads EPEVTQTPSHQVTQMGQEVILRCVPISNHLYFYWYRQILGQKVEFLVSFYNNEISEKSEIFDDQFSVERPDGSNFTLKIRSTKLEDSAMYFCASSEDGRRNEQFFGPGTRLTVL.

The chain carries TRBV9 and TRBJ2-5; 10 nucleotides match TRBD2. The CDR3 totals 16 residues. Germline trimming cut 0 bases from V and 6 bases from J; bases unmatched to any gene: 8. Germline V CDR1 and CDR2: SGDLS, YYNGEE. Written as DNA, the CDR3 is TGTGCCAGCAGCGTAGGTGATAGCGGGGGGCTCAAGACCCAGTACTTC. It yields the protein CASSVGDSGGLKTQYF. The whole variable domain, remainder taken from reference TRBV9 and TRBJ2-5, is DSGVTQTPKHLITATGQRVTLRCSPRSGDLSVYWYQQSLDQGLQFLIQYYNGEERAKGNILERFSAQQFPDLHSELNLSSLELGDSALYFCASSVGDSGGLKTQYFGPGTRLLVL.

The chain recombines TRBV10-1 with TRBJ2-7; 8 nucleotides align to TRBD1. Germline V CDR1 and CDR2: WNHNN, SYGVQD (reference sequence). V dropped 7 bases and J dropped 3; count of bases not matched to a gene: 8. The CDR3 is 14 amino acids. CDR3 loop: CASMPGQAIYEQYF. For the CDR3, the DNA is TGCGCCAGCATGCCGGGACAGGCCATCTACGAGCAGTACTTC.

This clone was counted between two and nine times. V is TRBV7-9 and J is TRBJ1-6, with TRBD1 matching over 7 bases. V was pared by 4 bases and J by 9 bases, with 3 bases of the junction left unmatched. CDR3 length: 13 amino acids. Germline V lookup: CDR1 SEHNR, CDR2 FQNEAQ (reference sequence). This CDR3 reads CASSSQGGSPLHF. The CDR3 DNA reads as TGTGCCAGCAGCTCTCAGGGGGGTTCACCCCTCCACTTT. The whole variable domain, remainder taken from reference TRBV7-9 and TRBJ1-6, is DTGVSQNPRHKITKRGQNVTFRCDPISEHNRLYWYRQTLGQGPEFLTYFQNEAQLEKSRLLSDRFSAERPKGSFSTLEIQRTEQGDSAMYLCASSSQGGSPLHFGNGTRLTVT.

The chain employs TRBV2 and TRBJ1-2, with 9 bases fitting TRBD1. Germline CDR1 and CDR2: SNHLY and FYNNEI. With 0 bases clipped from V and 5 bases from J, the junction kept 4 bases outside the gene matches. This CDR3 is 15 amino acids long. The CDR3 loop reads CASSEAPGQGYGYTF. Written as DNA, the CDR3 is TGTGCCAGCAGTGAAGCTCCCGGACAGGGGTATGGCTACACCTTC.

The chain joins TRBV7-9 to TRBJ1-1, with a possible D match to TRBD1 (6 bases). V gave up 1 base and J gave up 5 bases, with 11 bases separating them. Germline CDR1 and CDR2: SEHNR and FQNEAQ (reference sequence). The CDR3 runs to 14 residues. This CDR3 reads CASSLGGGQTEAFF. CDR3 bases: TGTGCCAGCAGCTTAGGAGGGGGTCAGACTGAAGCTTTCTTT.

V is TRBV5-6 and J is TRBJ1-2, with 8 bases matching TRBD1. With V trimmed by 4 bases and J by 2 bases, 7 bases remained unmatched. Germline V lookup: CDR1 SGHDT, CDR2 YYEEEE. The CDR3 is 15 amino acids. This chain's CDR3 is CASSIVTGVNYGYTF. CDR3 coding DNA: TGTGCCAGCAGCATCGTGACAGGGGTGAACTATGGCTACACCTTC.

V and J are TRBV28 and TRBJ1-2, with D possibly being TRBD1 (6 bases). The germline CDR1 and CDR2 sequences are MDHEN and SYDVKM. Trimming pared 5 bases from V and 2 bases from J, leaving 18 bases between. The CDR3 length is 16 residues. The CDR3: CASSPYPGHLNYGYTF. CDR3 nucleotides: TGTGCCAGCAGTCCTTATCCGGGACATTTGAACTATGGCTACACCTTC.

The chain is built from TRBV11-2 and TRBJ2-2; maybe TRBD1 (5 bases). The CDR3 consists of 15 residues. Trimming removed 5 bases from V and 4 bases from J, with 14 bases in between. CDR1 is SGHAT, CDR2 FQNNGV, per germline. The CDR3 nucleotides read TGTGCCAGCAGCCCCCCGGGTCAGGGCACCGGGGAGCTGTTTTTT. Its protein is CASSPPGQGTGELFF.

The rearrangement joins TRBV7-9 to TRBJ1-1; D gene ambiguous. The CDR3 has 16 amino acids. Between the trimmed V and J ends, which lost 5 bases and 0 bases, there was a span of 16 bases. Germline V gene lookup returns CDR1 SEHNR and CDR2 FQNEAQ (reference sequence). The CDR3 DNA reads as TGTGCCAGCAGCCCCCGGGTCCCTCAAATGAACACTGAAGCTTTCTTT. Amino acids: CASSPRVPQMNTEAFF.

V is TRBV20-1 and J is TRBJ2-1; D not resolved. This CDR3 spans 13 amino acids. The ends were cut back, 3 bases at V and 6 bases at J, with 12 bases in the middle. Germline V gives CDR1 DFQATT, CDR2 SNEGSKA (reference sequence). The CDR3 DNA follows: TGCAGTGCTAGTTGGCAGGCTTTCAATGAGCAGTTCTTC. The encoded protein is CSASWQAFNEQFF.

The chain carries TRBV23-1 and TRBJ2-7; D possibly corresponds to TRBD1 (6 bases). TRBV23-1 counts as an open reading frame of uncertain function. The CDR3 is 14 amino acids. The V and J ends lost 0 bases and 5 bases respectively, with 11 bases between them. The CDR3 DNA reads TGCGCCAGCAGTCAATCGAGAGCAGGGGACGAGCAGTACTTC. Protein sequence: CASSQSRAGDEQYF.

This clone was counted a few times. The J gene is TRBJ2-1, the V gene TRBV30; 7 nucleotides match TRBD1. CDR3 length equals 14 residues. Per the germline V gene, CDR1 is GTSNPN and CDR2 is SVGIG (reference sequence). The junction had 5 bases not matched to a gene; V was cut back by 4 bases and J by 2 bases. In nucleotides, the CDR3 is TGTGCCTGGAACAGGGGCGAGACCTACAATGAGCAGTTCTTC. As protein: CAWNRGETYNEQFF.

This clone appeared a single time. CDR3 region: CASSLTGRTYGYTF. Here the CDR3 DNA reads TGTGCCAGCAGCCTGACAGGCCGGACCTATGGCTACACCTTC. The rearrangement links TRBV7-2 to TRBJ1-2; a weak D match, TRBD1 (6 bases). Germline loops: CDR1 SGHTA, CDR2 FQGNSA. This CDR3 has 14 residues. The V and J ends lost 5 bases and 4 bases respectively, with 14 bases between them.

This chain joins TRBV15 and TRBJ2-5, with a tentative D call TRBD1 (5 bases). The germline V gene encodes CDR1 LNHNV and CDR2 YYDKDF (reference sequence). The germline V and J ends were trimmed by 5 bases and 3 bases, with 19 bases remaining between them. The CDR3 runs 16 residues. The CDR3 nucleotides read TGTGCCACCAGCTCTCTTACAGGATACACAAAAGAGACCCAGTACTTC. Amino acid sequence: CATSSLTGYTKETQYF.

The chain carries TRBV6-6 and TRBJ2-3; 10 bases map to TRBD1. Trimming cost V 5 bases and J 2 bases; bases outside gene matches: 4. Germline assignment: CDR1 MNHNY and CDR2 SVGAGI (reference sequence). The CDR3 covers 15 residues. The CDR3 sequence: CASSRQGATTDTQYF. CDR3 coding DNA: TGTGCCAGCAGTCGACAGGGGGCAACCACAGATACGCAGTATTTT.

The chain employs TRBV15 and TRBJ2-3; 8 positions match TRBD1. The V and J ends lost 3 bases and 1 base, in that order; junction bases with no gene match: 3. The germline CDR1 and CDR2 sequences are LNHNV and YYDKDF (reference sequence). This CDR3 has 15 amino acids. In DNA form, the CDR3 reads TGTGCCACCAGCAGGTCACAGGGGGGCACAGATACGCAGTATTTT. It yields the protein CATSRSQGGTDTQYF.

The CDR3 sequence: CASLTFGGRPTEAFF. The CDR3 DNA follows: TGTGCCAGCCTCACCTTTGGTGGCAGGCCCACTGAAGCTTTCTTT. The V call is TRBV27, the J call TRBJ1-1; D is unclear. The CDR3 runs 15 residues. Germline V gene lookup returns CDR1 MNHEY and CDR2 SMNVEV (reference sequence). The germline V and J ends were trimmed by 8 bases and 4 bases, with 20 bases remaining between them.

The rearrangement joins TRBV30 to TRBJ2-1; 7 bases match TRBD1. V was clipped by 0 bases and J by 2 bases; unmatched bases: 4. Germline V gene data show CDR1 as GTSNPN and CDR2 as SVGIG (reference sequence). The CDR3 has 15 amino acids. The DNA for the CDR3 is TGTGCCTGGAGTGTACTAGGGGGCCCCTACAATGAGCAGTTCTTC. Its protein product is CAWSVLGGPYNEQFF. The full variable domain, completed using reference TRBV30 and TRBJ2-1, is SQTIHQWPATLVQPVGSPLSLECTVEGTSNPNLYWYRQAAGRGLQLLFYSVGIGQISSEVPQNLSASRPQDRQFILSSKKLLLSDSGFYLCAWSVLGGPYNEQFFGPGTRLTVL.

This clone came up a few times. The identical CDR3 is also encoded by other nucleotide sequences in the sample. The rearrangement links TRBV5-1 to TRBJ2-2; 8 positions agree with TRBD1. This CDR3 has 14 amino acids. J was trimmed by 5 bases and V by 1 base; bases with no gene match: 1. Looked up from germline, CDR1 is SGHRS and CDR2 is YFSETQ. The chain's CDR3 is CASSLTGGTGELFF. The CDR3 coding sequence is TGCGCCAGCAGCTTGACAGGGGGAACCGGGGAGCTGTTTTTT.

In DNA, the CDR3 is TGTGCCAGCAGAAGCCCTGGACAGTCGGGTTCACCCCTCCACTTT. Translated, it gives CASRSPGQSGSPLHF. V gene TRBV6-5 combines with J gene TRBJ1-6; maybe TRBD1 (6 bases). Germline V gene data show CDR1 as MNHEY and CDR2 as SVGAGI. The CDR3 totals 15 residues. V dropped 6 bases and J dropped 9 bases, with 18 bases sitting between them.

This sequence joins TRBV13 and TRBJ2-1; TRBD1 might be the D (5 bases). The CDR3 extends over 15 amino acids. CDR1 and CDR2 from the germline V gene are PRHDT and FYEKMQ (reference sequence). V was clipped by 9 bases and J by 8 bases, with 23 bases between them. CDR3 coding DNA: TGTGCCAGTAAAAAGGGGTTAATTGTAACGGATGAGCAGTTCTTC. It translates to CASKKGLIVTDEQFF.

This clone was counted once. This chain joins TRBV19 and TRBJ2-2, with 12 bases aligning to TRBD2. The CDR3 loop spans 18 amino acids. CDR1 is LNHDA, CDR2 SQIVND, per germline (reference sequence). V shed 3 bases, J shed 5 bases, and the junction held 10 bases outside the gene matches. CDR3 in DNA: TGTGCCAGTAGTATTACGGCTAGCGGGGGGGCATGGACCGGGGAGCTGTTTTTT. Its protein product is CASSITASGGAWTGELFF.

The chain joins TRBV5-4 to TRBJ1-1; D not resolved. V lost 0 bases and J lost 4, with 7 bases in between. The CDR3 contains 13 residues. Per the germline V gene, CDR1 is SGHNT and CDR2 is YYREEE (reference sequence). The CDR3 region has the DNA TGTGCCAGCAGCTTGGGCACATCCACTGAAGCTTTCTTT. Translating gives CASSLGTSTEAFF. The entire variable domain, with the rest obtained from reference TRBV5-4 and TRBJ1-1, is as follows: ETGVTQSPTHLIKTRGQQVTLRCSSQSGHNTVSWYQQALGQGPQFIFQYYREEENGRGNFPPRFSGLQFPNYSSELNVNALELDDSALYLCASSLGTSTEAFFGQGTRLTVV.

The V call is TRBV7-9, the J call TRBJ1-1; 8 nucleotides align to TRBD1. Germline V gene data show CDR1 as SEHNR and CDR2 as FQNEAQ (reference sequence). The V gene end was trimmed by 0 bases and the J gene end by 6 bases; junction bases not matched to a gene: 6. There are 15 residues in the CDR3. CDR3 loop: CASSLAAGGLAEAFF. The CDR3, as DNA: TGTGCCAGCAGCTTAGCGGCAGGGGGCCTAGCTGAAGCTTTCTTT.